Given below is one T cell receptor beta chain in context. A much larger clone lies a single base off, so this may be a read error. Ophthalmopathy patients showed a Clinical Activity Score of at least 3, NOSPECS grade of at least 4 and duration under 3 months. Patients were excluded for uncontrolled infection, other autoimmune disease, pregnancy or lactation. These data belong to a study of T cells in Graves' hyperthyroidism and ophthalmopathy. Study context: At the time of initial diagnosis and before any treatment, peripheral blood was collected.

The TCR beta CDR3 regions underwent amplification using RNA transcripts as the source. Primed by the HTBI set, a first-round RT-PCR was run on the TCR CDR3. Each CDR3 protein is one row after TCRdb ran MiXCR on the multiplex PCR reads. The sample holds about 610,000 distinct CDR3 sequences, 16% seen once. The CDR3 covers 14 residues. Germline CDR1 is MDHEN and CDR2 is SYDVKM. Sequencing was carried out using blood. V is TRBV28 and J is TRBJ2-1, with TRBD2 identical over 7 bases. The sequence came from a woman between 40 and 55 years old with Graves' ophthalmopathy. CDR3 protein: CASSLAGEVNGQFF. Written as DNA, the CDR3 is TGTGCCAGCAGTTTAGCGGGAGAGGTCAATGGGCAGTTCTTC.